This T cell receptor (beta chain) was found in a study of control samples from healthy donors and cancer patients. The CDR3 is 15 amino acids. Germline CDR1 SGDLS, CDR2 YYNGEE. The V gene lost 0 bases and the J gene lost 4 bases, with 13 bases spanning the gap. The method was immunoSEQ multiplex PCR; TCRdb's version includes in-frame clones alone and lacks a portion of them. The data show about 110,000 clones, with approximately 90% seen just once and approximately 3.7% held by the top ten. The V gene is TRBV9, the J gene TRBJ1-1; D may be TRBD1 (5 bases). Sequencing was done on a sample of PBMCs. This clonotype was obtained from a woman aged 60 to 75 with lung cancer. The CDR3: CASSVVTGGGTEAFF. CDR3 DNA sequence: TGTGCCAGCAGCGTAGTAACAGGCGGGGGCACTGAAGCTTTCTTT.